These T cell receptor beta chains were read from a single sample in a study of T-cell reconstitution after alpha-beta-depleted transplantation in children. TCRdb processed the PCR reads anew with MiXCR; each CDR3 protein has one entry. The sample yields around 380,000 distinct CDR3 sequences, 11% seen once. Specimen: PBMCs from the stem cell graft donor, collected from the stem cell graft. All receptors come from a human donor who donated a stem cell graft to a child with acute myeloid leukemia. CDR3s include the opening cysteine and the closing phenylalanine or tryptophan. D genes are given only for firm matches. For some rows the clone size is stated as once, few or many, or as a class when expanded; others skip it.

j_gene: TRBJ2-3
d_gene: .
v_gene: TRBV5-1
abundance: few
CDR3aa: CASIAPSTDTQYF
CDR3nt: TGCGCCAGCATCGCCCCGAGCACAGATACGCAGTATTTT

j_gene: TRBJ2-2
d_gene: TRBD1
v_gene: TRBV2
abundance: .
CDR3aa: CASGDRVGLFGELFF
CDR3nt: TGTGCCAGCGGCGACAGGGTTGGATTGTTCGGGGAGCTGTTTTTT

j_gene: TRBJ2-4
d_gene: TRBD2
v_gene: TRBV20-1
abundance: many
CDR3aa: CSARDRLGLAGGGNIQYF
CDR3nt: TGCAGTGCTAGAGATAGGTTGGGGCTAGCGGGAGGGGGAAACATTCAGTACTTC

j_gene: TRBJ2-3
d_gene: .
v_gene: TRBV18
abundance: few
CDR3aa: CASSPPGEDTQYF
CDR3nt: TGTGCCAGCTCACCACCGGGGGAAGATACGCAGTATTTT

j_gene: TRBJ2-7
d_gene: .
v_gene: TRBV12-3/TRBV12-4
abundance: few
CDR3aa: CASSLRDGTYEQYF
CDR3nt: TGTGCCAGCAGTCTGCGGGACGGCACCTACGAGCAGTACTTC

j_gene: TRBJ1-5
d_gene: .
v_gene: TRBV6-1
abundance: few
CDR3aa: CASSESGSNQPQHF
CDR3nt: TGTGCCAGCAGTGAATCAGGGAGCAATCAGCCCCAGCATTTT

j_gene: TRBJ2-3
d_gene: TRBD2
v_gene: TRBV29-1
abundance: few
CDR3aa: CSVTGTSGRTDTQYF
CDR3nt: TGCAGCGTTACCGGGACTAGCGGAAGAACAGATACGCAGTATTTT

j_gene: TRBJ2-5
d_gene: .
v_gene: TRBV16
abundance: few
CDR3aa: CASSQSARKETQYF
CDR3nt: TGTGCCAGCAGCCAATCTGCCAGGAAAGAGACCCAGTACTTC

j_gene: TRBJ1-5
d_gene: .
v_gene: TRBV20-1
abundance: .
CDR3aa: CSASRLAGGSTDTQHF
CDR3nt: TGCAGTGCTTCCCGACTAGCGGGAGGCTCTACAGATACGCAGCATTTT

j_gene: TRBJ1-4
d_gene: .
v_gene: TRBV20-1
abundance: few
CDR3aa: CSARKTANEKLFF
CDR3nt: TGCAGTGCTAGGAAGACAGCAAATGAAAAACTGTTTTTT

j_gene: TRBJ2-7
d_gene: .
v_gene: TRBV7-2
abundance: many
CDR3aa: CASSLDSPYEQYF
CDR3nt: TGTGCCAGCAGCTTAGACAGCCCCTACGAGCAGTACTTC

j_gene: TRBJ2-5
d_gene: .
v_gene: TRBV11-2
abundance: few
CDR3aa: CASSSGTDRDQETQYF
CDR3nt: TGTGCCAGCAGCTCCGGAACCGACAGAGACCAAGAGACCCAGTACTTC